This is a list of T cell receptor beta chains from one sample in a study of shared clonotypes between healthy human individuals. Only in-frame clones appear in the TCRdb table, and some are missing; sequencing was by immunoSEQ multiplex PCR. There are fewer than 1.8 million clones in the sample; 98% to 99% occur only once, and about 0.34% lies in the top ten. Source material: naive CD4+ T cells sorted from blood. The receptors were gathered from a man aged 25 to 40 in good health. The CDR3 runs from the conserved cysteine through the conserved F or W. D genes are given only for firm matches. A row's size may be missing; if present it is once, few, many or a size class.

abundance: .
len: 11
v_gene: TRBV6-1
d_gene: TRBD2
j_gene: TRBJ2-7
CDR3nt: TGTGCCAGCAGGGGGGGGTACGAGCAGTACTTC
CDR3aa: CASRGGYEQYF

abundance: .
len: 15
v_gene: TRBV5-4
d_gene: .
j_gene: TRBJ2-1
CDR3nt: TGTGCCAGCGCGGTAGGATCCTCCTGGGGGAATGAGCAGTTCTTC
CDR3aa: CASAVGSSWGNEQFF

abundance: .
len: 16
v_gene: TRBV7-6
d_gene: TRBD1
j_gene: TRBJ2-7
CDR3nt: TGTGCCAGCAGCACCGGACAGGGTAGCGTACCGGGGGAGCAGTACTTC
CDR3aa: CASSTGQGSVPGEQYF

abundance: .
len: 14
v_gene: TRBV5-1
d_gene: .
j_gene: TRBJ1-1
CDR3nt: TGCGCCAGCAGCTGGACGGGCTCGGGGACTGAAGCTTTCTTT
CDR3aa: CASSWTGSGTEAFF

abundance: .
len: 16
v_gene: TRBV11-2
d_gene: .
j_gene: TRBJ2-7
CDR3nt: TGTGCCAGCAGCTTAGACCCCTATCCCGGCCGTAGGGAGCAGTACTTC
CDR3aa: CASSLDPYPGRREQYF

abundance: once
len: 13
v_gene: TRBV5-1
d_gene: TRBD1
j_gene: TRBJ1-1
CDR3nt: TGCGCCAGCAGACCCGACAGGGGGCGTGAAGCTTTCTTT
CDR3aa: CASRPDRGREAFF

abundance: .
len: 14
v_gene: TRBV7-2
d_gene: TRBD1
j_gene: TRBJ2-3
CDR3nt: TGTGCCAGCAGCGCGGACAGGGACACAGATACGCAGTATTTT
CDR3aa: CASSADRDTDTQYF

abundance: .
len: 14
v_gene: TRBV28
d_gene: TRBD1
j_gene: TRBJ1-5
CDR3nt: TGTGCCAGCAGCCCTACGACAGGGGATCAGCCCCAGCATTTT
CDR3aa: CASSPTTGDQPQHF

abundance: .
len: 15
v_gene: TRBV9
d_gene: .
j_gene: TRBJ1-1
CDR3nt: TGTGCCAGCAGCGTAGATGGAGGGTTGGGCACTGAAGCTTTCTTT
CDR3aa: CASSVDGGLGTEAFF

abundance: .
len: 15
v_gene: TRBV6-4
d_gene: TRBD2
j_gene: TRBJ2-7
CDR3nt: TGTGCCAGCAGGGGGACTAGCGGGAGGTCCTACGAGCAGTACTTC
CDR3aa: CASRGTSGRSYEQYF

abundance: .
len: 16
v_gene: TRBV4-1
d_gene: TRBD2
j_gene: TRBJ2-1
CDR3nt: TGCGCCAGCAGCCAAGGGGTTCAACTAGCGGGAGATGAGCAGTTCTTC
CDR3aa: CASSQGVQLAGDEQFF

abundance: .
len: 16
v_gene: TRBV5-5
d_gene: .
j_gene: TRBJ2-2
CDR3nt: TGTGCCAGCAGAACACCCCGGCAGGGTGTTGACGGGGAGCTGTTTTTT
CDR3aa: CASRTPRQGVDGELFF

abundance: once
len: 12
v_gene: TRBV29-1
d_gene: .
j_gene: TRBJ2-7
CDR3nt: TGCAGCGTTTCCGGACCAGCCTACGAGCAGTACTTC
CDR3aa: CSVSGPAYEQYF

abundance: once
len: 13
v_gene: TRBV11-2
d_gene: .
j_gene: TRBJ2-7
CDR3nt: TGTGCCAGCAGCTTCAGGGGGGAGGGGGCTCAGTACTTC
CDR3aa: CASSFRGEGAQYF

abundance: .
len: 15
v_gene: TRBV18
d_gene: TRBD1
j_gene: TRBJ1-5
CDR3nt: TGTGCCAGCTCACGGGACAGGGTGGGATATCAGCCCCAGCATTTT
CDR3aa: CASSRDRVGYQPQHF

abundance: .
len: 15
v_gene: TRBV6-1
d_gene: .
j_gene: TRBJ1-5
CDR3nt: TGTGCCAGCAGTGCCTTAGGACAGTCCAATCAGCCCCAGCATTTT
CDR3aa: CASSALGQSNQPQHF

abundance: .
len: 16
v_gene: TRBV29-1
d_gene: TRBD1
j_gene: TRBJ2-5
CDR3nt: TGCAGCCCGACCCCCTCCGGGACAGGGATCGGAGAGACCCAGTACTTC
CDR3aa: CSPTPSGTGIGETQYF

abundance: .
len: 15
v_gene: TRBV7-2
d_gene: TRBD1
j_gene: TRBJ2-1
CDR3nt: TGTGCCAGCAGCCCTCAGGGGACAGGGGCCGATGAGCAGTTCTTC
CDR3aa: CASSPQGTGADEQFF

abundance: once
len: 15
v_gene: TRBV25-1
d_gene: .
j_gene: TRBJ2-1
CDR3nt: TGTGCCAGCACCGGGATGGGCAGGGGAGCCAATGAGCAGTTCTTC
CDR3aa: CASTGMGRGANEQFF

abundance: .
len: 15
v_gene: TRBV5-8
d_gene: .
j_gene: TRBJ2-1
CDR3nt: TGTGCCAGCAGCCCCGACCCCGGGGGCGGCAATGAGCAGTTCTTC
CDR3aa: CASSPDPGGGNEQFF

abundance: .
len: 17
v_gene: TRBV7-9
d_gene: .
j_gene: TRBJ2-1
CDR3nt: TGTGCCAGCAGCCCCGACCTGGGGCAGGGAAGATACAATGAGCAGTTCTTC
CDR3aa: CASSPDLGQGRYNEQFF

abundance: .
len: 14
v_gene: TRBV6-1
d_gene: .
j_gene: TRBJ2-1
CDR3nt: TGTGCCAGCAGTGCCCGACTAGTCTTCGATGAGCAGTTCTTC
CDR3aa: CASSARLVFDEQFF

abundance: .
len: 13
v_gene: TRBV28
d_gene: .
j_gene: TRBJ1-5
CDR3nt: TGTGCCAGCTCATACCCGAGGGGGCAGCCCCAGCATTTT
CDR3aa: CASSYPRGQPQHF

abundance: .
len: 14
v_gene: TRBV30
d_gene: TRBD1
j_gene: TRBJ2-5
CDR3nt: TGTGCCTGGAGTGCCAGGGGGCTTCAAGAGACCCAGTACTTC
CDR3aa: CAWSARGLQETQYF

abundance: .
len: 16
v_gene: TRBV28
d_gene: .
j_gene: TRBJ1-4
CDR3nt: TGTGCCAGCAGAAGACGGGGGCCCCCAACTAATGAAAAACTGTTTTTT
CDR3aa: CASRRRGPPTNEKLFF

abundance: .
len: 14
v_gene: TRBV10-3
d_gene: TRBD1
j_gene: TRBJ1-1
CDR3nt: TGTGCCATCGCGGTGGGACAGCTGAACACTGAAGCTTTCTTT
CDR3aa: CAIAVGQLNTEAFF

abundance: .
len: 18
v_gene: TRBV7-9
d_gene: TRBD1
j_gene: TRBJ2-1
CDR3nt: TGTGCCAGCAGCTTATATCCTATCCAGGGACAGGGTGACAATGAGCAGTTCTTC
CDR3aa: CASSLYPIQGQGDNEQFF

abundance: .
len: 13
v_gene: TRBV28
d_gene: .
j_gene: TRBJ1-5
CDR3nt: TGTGCCAGCCACCGGGACCTTAATCAGCCCCAGCATTTT
CDR3aa: CASHRDLNQPQHF

abundance: .
len: 15
v_gene: TRBV9
d_gene: TRBD2
j_gene: TRBJ2-1
CDR3nt: TGTGCCAGCAGCGTAGGGACTAGCGGGAGCAATGAGCAGTTCTTC
CDR3aa: CASSVGTSGSNEQFF

abundance: .
len: 17
v_gene: TRBV9
d_gene: TRBD2
j_gene: TRBJ2-2
CDR3nt: TGTGCCAGCAGCCCCTATGGGGCGGGAGGGCTCACCGGGGAGCTGTTTTTT
CDR3aa: CASSPYGAGGLTGELFF

abundance: .
len: 19
v_gene: TRBV9
d_gene: TRBD1
j_gene: TRBJ2-3
CDR3nt: TGTGCCAGCAGCGTAGAGGTAGGGACAGGGGCCCGGTCCACAGATACGCAGTATTTT
CDR3aa: CASSVEVGTGARSTDTQYF

abundance: .
len: 13
v_gene: TRBV19
d_gene: .
j_gene: TRBJ1-3
CDR3nt: TGTGCCAGTAGTAACCCCGTCGGAAACACCATATATTTT
CDR3aa: CASSNPVGNTIYF

abundance: .
len: 17
v_gene: TRBV15
d_gene: TRBD2
j_gene: TRBJ2-3
CDR3nt: TGTGCCACCAGCAGAGGACTAGCGGGGAGCCCAGGGGATACGCAGTATTTT
CDR3aa: CATSRGLAGSPGDTQYF

abundance: .
len: 12
v_gene: TRBV28
d_gene: .
j_gene: TRBJ1-2
CDR3nt: TGTGCCAGCAGTAGAGAGGGCTATGGCTACACCTTC
CDR3aa: CASSREGYGYTF